This TCR beta chain emerged from a study of preoperative IRX-2 immunotherapy in early breast cancer. The method was immunoSEQ multiplex PCR; TCRdb's version includes in-frame clones alone and lacks a portion of them. The profile covers approximately 98,000 clones, with roughly 88% appearing a single time and roughly 2% taken by the ten largest. Trimming at V came to 6 bases and at J to 3 bases, leaving 12 bases not matched to a gene. The germline CDR1 and CDR2 sequences are SGHDN and FVKESK. This CDR3 is 16 amino acids long. Treatment defined: preoperative locoregional IRX-2 cytokine immunotherapy. Patients received preoperative, locoregional IRX-2 cytokine immunotherapy in a phase Ib study.

The V call is TRBV14, the J call TRBJ1-1, with 8 bases that match TRBD1. The sequencing here drew on tumor tissue, taken after IRX-2 immunotherapy. This sequence was found in a human donor with breast cancer. Here the CDR3 reads CASSPINRGLDTEAFF. CDR3 in DNA: TGTGCCAGCAGTCCCATTAACAGGGGGTTGGACACTGAAGCTTTCTTT.